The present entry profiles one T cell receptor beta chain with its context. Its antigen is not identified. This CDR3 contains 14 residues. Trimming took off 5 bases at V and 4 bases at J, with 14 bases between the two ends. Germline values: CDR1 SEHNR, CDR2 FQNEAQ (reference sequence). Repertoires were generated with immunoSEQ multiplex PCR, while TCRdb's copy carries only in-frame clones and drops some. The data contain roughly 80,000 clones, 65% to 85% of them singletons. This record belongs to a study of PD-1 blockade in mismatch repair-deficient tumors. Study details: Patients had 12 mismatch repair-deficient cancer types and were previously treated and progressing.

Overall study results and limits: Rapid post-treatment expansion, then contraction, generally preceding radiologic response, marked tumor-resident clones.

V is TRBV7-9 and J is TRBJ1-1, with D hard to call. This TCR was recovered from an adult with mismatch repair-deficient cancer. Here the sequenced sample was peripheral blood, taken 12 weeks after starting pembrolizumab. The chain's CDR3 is CASSPAVVITEAFF. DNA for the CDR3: TGTGCCAGCAGCCCCGCGGTGGTGATCACTGAAGCTTTCTTT.